A selection of T cell receptor beta chains follows, all from one sample in a study of cytomegalovirus exposure and HLA in healthy donors. The data were produced by immunoSEQ multiplex PCR, yet TCRdb's version contains in-frame clones alone and is incomplete. The sample yields over 110,000 clones, 78% seen once. Input material: PBMCs. These receptors came from a woman aged 35 to 49 in good health and CMV-seropositive. CDR3s include the opening cysteine and the closing phenylalanine or tryptophan. Fields, in order: CDR3 protein, CDR3 DNA, D gene, J gene, CDR3 length, clone size, V gene. D genes are given only for firm matches. Only some rows state a clone size, as once, few, many or a class for expanded clones.

CASSPPTGGGETQYF	TGTGCCAGCAGCCCTCCGACAGGGGGCGGGGAGACCCAGTACTTC	TRBD1	TRBJ2-5	15	NA	TRBV7-8
CASSRTDSRTQGTQYF	TGCGCCAGCAGCAGGACCGACAGCCGAACGCAGGGTACGCAGTATTTT	NA	TRBJ2-3	16	NA	TRBV5-1
CASTPAGNNYGYTF	TGTGCCAGCACGCCCGCAGGGAATAACTATGGCTACACCTTC	NA	TRBJ1-2	14	NA	TRBV6-5
CASSPSRDREGAFF	TGCGCCAGCAGCCCGTCCCGGGACAGGGAAGGAGCTTTCTTT	TRBD1	TRBJ1-1	14	NA	TRBV4-1
CARLVGFWLNTEAFF	TGCGCCAGACTAGTGGGATTTTGGTTGAACACTGAAGCTTTCTTT	NA	TRBJ1-1	15	once	TRBV10-1
CASSRTGVSNQPQHF	TGTGCCAGCAGCCGGACAGGGGTTAGCAATCAGCCCCAGCATTTT	TRBD1	TRBJ1-5	15	NA	TRBV7-2
CASSVGTGLYSGNTIYF	TGTGCCAGCAGCGTAGGGACAGGCCTTTACTCTGGAAACACCATATATTTT	TRBD1	TRBJ1-3	17	NA	TRBV9
CASSLAGGPWNEQFF	TGCGCCAGCAGCTTGGCGGGAGGGCCGTGGAATGAGCAGTTCTTC	TRBD2	TRBJ2-1	15	NA	TRBV5-1
CASSPRDRQSGANVLTF	TGTGCCAGCAGCCCCCGGGACAGACAGTCTGGGGCCAACGTCCTGACTTTC	TRBD1	TRBJ2-6	17	NA	TRBV7-8
CASSEPGGSSYEQYF	TGTGCCAGCAGTGAACCCGGCGGGTCGAGCTACGAGCAGTACTTC	NA	TRBJ2-7	15	NA	TRBV6-1
CASVVPGGGTDTQYF	TGTGCCAGCGTCGTCCCCGGGGGAGGCACAGATACGCAGTATTTT	NA	TRBJ2-3	15	NA	TRBV28
CASSLGGRGNEKLFF	TGTGCCAGCAGCTTAGGGGGTCGGGGTAATGAAAAACTGTTTTTT	NA	TRBJ1-4	15	few	TRBV7-2
CASRIQGSEAFF	TGTGCCAGCAGGATACAGGGGTCTGAAGCTTTCTTT	TRBD1	TRBJ1-1	12	few	TRBV2
CASSLWFRGTDNTGELFF	TGTGCCAGCAGTTTATGGTTCCGGGGGACGGATAACACCGGGGAGCTGTTTTTT	NA	TRBJ2-2	18	NA	TRBV27
CASSTYGQGESGYTF	TGTGCCAGCAGCACCTACGGACAGGGGGAATCGGGCTACACCTTC	TRBD1	TRBJ1-2	15	NA	TRBV7-6
CASSYSGTGGEKLFF	TGTGCCAGCAGTTACTCTGGGACAGGGGGTGAAAAACTGTTTTTT	TRBD1	TRBJ1-4	15	NA	TRBV6-5